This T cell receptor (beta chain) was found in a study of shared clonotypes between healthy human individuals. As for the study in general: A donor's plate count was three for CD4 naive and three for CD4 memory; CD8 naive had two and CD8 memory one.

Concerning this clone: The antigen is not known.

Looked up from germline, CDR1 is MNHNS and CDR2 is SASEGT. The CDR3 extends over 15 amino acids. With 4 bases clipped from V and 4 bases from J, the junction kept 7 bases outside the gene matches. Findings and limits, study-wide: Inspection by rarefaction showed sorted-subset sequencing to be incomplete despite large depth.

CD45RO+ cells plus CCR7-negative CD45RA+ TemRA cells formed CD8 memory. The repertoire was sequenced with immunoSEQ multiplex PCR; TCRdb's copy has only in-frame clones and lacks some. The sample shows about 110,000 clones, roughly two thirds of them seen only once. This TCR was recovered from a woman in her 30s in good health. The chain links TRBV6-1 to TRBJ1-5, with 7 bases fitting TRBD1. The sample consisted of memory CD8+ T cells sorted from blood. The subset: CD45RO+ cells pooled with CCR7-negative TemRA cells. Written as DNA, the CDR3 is TGTGCCAGCAGTGCAGGGGGACGGTGGAATCAGCCCCAGCATTTT. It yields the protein CASSAGGRWNQPQHF.